The clone carrying this TCR beta chain has a count of ten or more. No antigen is known for it. TCRdb processed the reads anew with MiXCR; each CDR3 protein has one entry. The sample has roughly 800,000 distinct CDR3 sequences, 25% to 30% seen once. This specimen comes from a study of T cell repertoires in cytomegalovirus infection. Study-level points and caveats: Adding up the frequency of public TCR beta families identified people who carried CMV plus the relevant HLA.

The source of this sequence is a human donor in good health (CMV status not recorded). Some clones in this sample may be carry-over from other donors' samples. This specimen consisted of cultured CD8+ T cells from PBMCs, obtained from culture after CMV antigen stimulation.

CDR3 sequence (DNA): TGTGCCAGCAGCTTAACTGGGAGCTCCTATAATTCACCCCTCCACTTT. Its translation: CASSLTGSSYNSPLHF. The chain has TRBV7-3 and TRBJ1-6; unclear D gene. The germline V and J ends were trimmed by 0 bases and 0 bases, with 6 bases remaining between them. The CDR3 length is 16 residues. CDR1 is SGHTA and CDR2 is FQGTGA in the germline V gene.